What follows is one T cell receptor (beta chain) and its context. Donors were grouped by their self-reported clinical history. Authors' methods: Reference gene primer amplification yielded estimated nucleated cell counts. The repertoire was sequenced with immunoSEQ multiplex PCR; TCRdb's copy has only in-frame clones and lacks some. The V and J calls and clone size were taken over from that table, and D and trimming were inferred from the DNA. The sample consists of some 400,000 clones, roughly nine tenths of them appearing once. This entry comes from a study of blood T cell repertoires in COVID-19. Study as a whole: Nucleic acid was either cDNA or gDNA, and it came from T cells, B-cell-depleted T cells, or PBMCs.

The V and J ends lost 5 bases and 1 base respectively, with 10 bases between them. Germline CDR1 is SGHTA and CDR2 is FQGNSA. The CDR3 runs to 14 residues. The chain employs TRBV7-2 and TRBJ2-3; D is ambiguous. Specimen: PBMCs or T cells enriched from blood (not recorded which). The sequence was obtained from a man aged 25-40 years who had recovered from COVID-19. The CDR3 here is CASSIRRGTDTQYF. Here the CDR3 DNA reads TGTGCCAGCAGCATCCGCCGGGGCACAGATACGCAGTATTTT. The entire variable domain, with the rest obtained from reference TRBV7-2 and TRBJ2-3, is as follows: GAGVSQSPSNKVTEKGKDVELRCDPISGHTALYWYRQSLGQGLEFLIYFQGNSAPDKSGLPSDRFSAERTGGSVSTLTIQRTQQEDSAVYLCASSIRRGTDTQYFGPGTRLTVL.